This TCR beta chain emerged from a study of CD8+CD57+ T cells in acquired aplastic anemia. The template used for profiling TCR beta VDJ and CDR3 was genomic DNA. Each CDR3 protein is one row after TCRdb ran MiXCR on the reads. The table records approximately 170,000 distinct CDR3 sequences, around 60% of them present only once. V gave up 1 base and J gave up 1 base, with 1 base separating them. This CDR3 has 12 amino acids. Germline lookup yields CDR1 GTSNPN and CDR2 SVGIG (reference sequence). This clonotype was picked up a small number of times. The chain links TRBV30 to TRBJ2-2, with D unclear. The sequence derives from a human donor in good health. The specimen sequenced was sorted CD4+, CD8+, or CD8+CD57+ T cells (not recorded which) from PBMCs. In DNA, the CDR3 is TGTGCCTGGAGTGGGAACACCGGGGAGCTGTTTTTT. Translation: CAWSGNTGELFF.